The 20 T cell receptor beta chains below were found in one sample sequenced in a study of T cell changes during pregnancy in multiple sclerosis. The repertoire was sequenced with immunoSEQ multiplex PCR; TCRdb's copy has only in-frame clones and lacks some. In the table there are around 34,000 clones, about nine tenths of which are singletons. The starting material was CD8+ T cells from peripheral blood mononuclear cells, obtained in the first trimester of pregnancy. The receptors here all came from a female donor with multiple sclerosis, enrolled in a pregnancy study.

V gene TRBV5-1 combines with J gene TRBJ2-7, with a possible D match to TRBD1 (5 bases). Deletions cut 4 bases from V and 3 bases from J, with 17 bases between. The CDR3 sequence is 15 residues long. The germline CDR1 and CDR2 sequences are SGHRS and YFSETQ. CDR3 in amino acids: CASSLVSSQDYEQYF. DNA of the CDR3: TGCGCCAGCAGCCTCGTCTCCTCACAGGACTACGAGCAGTACTTC.

This clone has just one count. This sequence joins TRBV15 and TRBJ2-5, with 12 bases aligning to TRBD2. Losses at the gene ends were 8 bases for V and 5 bases for J; bases not matched to a gene: 9. The germline V gene has CDR1 LNHNV and CDR2 YYDKDF (reference sequence). CDR3 length: 15 amino acids. For the CDR3, the DNA is TGTGCCACCGCACCGGGGGGGACTAGCGGGGAGACCCAGTACTTC. As protein: CATAPGGTSGETQYF.

This clone was recorded only once. V and J are TRBV29-1 and TRBJ2-1; TRBD1 might be the D (6 bases). Trimming removed 1 base at V and 2 bases at J, with 21 bases between. The V gene's germline CDR1 is SQVTM and CDR2 ANQGSEA. CDR3 length equals 18 residues. The CDR3 loop reads CSVEGALTGHQAYNEQFF. The CDR3 DNA reads TGCAGCGTTGAAGGGGCATTGACGGGACACCAAGCCTACAATGAGCAGTTCTTC.

The rearrangement uses TRBV19 and TRBJ2-1; 9 bases fit TRBD2. V lost 7 bases, J lost 2 bases, and 3 bases stayed unmatched. The CDR3 is made up of 14 amino acids. Germline lookup yields CDR1 LNHDA and CDR2 SQIVND (reference sequence). The CDR3 DNA reads as TGTGCCAGTAATCCTAGCGGGACCTACAATGAGCAGTTCTTC. It is translated as CASNPSGTYNEQFF.

The V gene is TRBV18, the J gene TRBJ1-4; 9 bases align to TRBD1. Trimming cost V 2 bases and J 6 bases; bases outside gene matches: 7. Germline-derived CDR1 and CDR2 are KGHSH and LQKENI. The CDR3 sequence is 16 residues long. CDR3 protein: CASSPGYRGLDEKLFF. DNA of the CDR3: TGTGCCAGCTCACCAGGCTACAGGGGGCTAGATGAAAAACTGTTTTTT.

This clone was seen only once. The V gene is TRBV27, the J gene TRBJ2-1, with TRBD2 identical over 9 bases. J gave up 3 bases and V 6 bases, and 6 bases lay outside the gene matches. Germline V CDR1 and CDR2: MNHEY, SMNVEV (reference sequence). The CDR3 totals 15 residues. CDR3 nucleotides: TGTGCCAGCAGAACTATAGCGGGAGACTACAATGAGCAGTTCTTC. This translates into CASRTIAGDYNEQFF.

The chain is built from TRBV12-5 and TRBJ2-1; 7 nucleotides line up with TRBD2. The germline V gene encodes CDR1 LGHNT and CDR2 FRNRAP. The CDR3 runs to 14 residues. The trim removed 3 bases at V and 7 bases at J, leaving 6 bases unmatched. The CDR3: CASGLGGRGNEQFF. The CDR3 DNA sequence: TGTGCTAGTGGTTTAGGCGGGAGAGGTAATGAGCAGTTCTTC.

This clone was picked up one time. The DNA for the CDR3 is TGTGCCAGTAGTATACAGTTTTCCTACGAGCAGTACTTC. Its translation: CASSIQFSYEQYF. The chain links TRBV19 to TRBJ2-7; D not resolved. The length of the CDR3 is 13 residues. The V end lost 2 bases, the J end lost 1 base, and 6 bases lay between the germline ends. The germline CDR1 and CDR2 sequences are LNHDA and SQIVND (reference sequence).

The chain combines TRBV15 with TRBJ2-7, with TRBD2 matching 8 bases. Per germline, CDR1 LNHNV and CDR2 YYDKDF (reference sequence). The CDR3 has 21 residues. Losses at the gene ends were 2 bases for V and 2 bases for J; bases not matched to a gene: 23. Here the CDR3 reads CATSRQPDWRAGALPTYEQYF. CDR3 in DNA: TGTGCCACCAGCAGACAACCGGACTGGCGAGCGGGAGCCTTACCAACCTACGAGCAGTACTTC.

The chain combines TRBV4-1 with TRBJ1-1; tentatively, D is TRBD1 (6 bases). Trimming cost V 0 bases and J 5 bases, with 16 bases left between them. Germline lookup yields CDR1 MGHRA and CDR2 YSYEKL. The CDR3 contains 16 residues. The DNA of the CDR3 is TGCGCCAGCAGCCAAGATGGGGCAGGGGTGTTTACTGAAGCTTTCTTT. This sequence encodes CASSQDGAGVFTEAFF.

This chain connects TRBV18 to TRBJ2-5; D unclear. Germline loops: CDR1 KGHSH, CDR2 LQKENI. The CDR3 totals 15 residues. V dropped 3 bases and J dropped 2 bases, with 13 bases sitting between them. The CDR3 DNA follows: TGTGCCAGCTCACCTCACCTATCGGGTCAAGAGACCCAGTACTTC. It translates to CASSPHLSGQETQYF. Variable domain in full (rest from reference TRBV18 and TRBJ2-5): NAGVMQNPRHLVRRRGQEARLRCSPMKGHSHVYWYRQLPEEGLKFMVYLQKENIIDESGMPKERFSAEFPKEGPSILRIQQVVRGDSAAYFCASSPHLSGQETQYFGPGTRLLVL.

This chain uses TRBV18 with TRBJ1-1, with no clear D. This CDR3 is 15 amino acids long. V gave up 5 bases and J gave up 0 bases, with 13 bases separating them. CDR1 and CDR2 from the germline V gene are KGHSH and LQKENI. CDR3 nucleotide sequence: TGTGCCAGCTCAAGAGACGGAGTGATGAACACTGAAGCTTTCTTT. Its protein product is CASSRDGVMNTEAFF.

The rearrangement uses TRBV27 and TRBJ2-7; D not certain. Germline V gene lookup returns CDR1 MNHEY and CDR2 SMNVEV (reference sequence). This CDR3 is 15 amino acids long. The V end was cut by 6 bases, the J end by 2 bases, with 17 bases between. Here the CDR3 reads CASSLVMGGTYEQYF. The CDR3 DNA is TGTGCCAGCAGCCTAGTCATGGGTGGCACCTACGAGCAGTACTTC.

The rearrangement uses TRBV29-1 and TRBJ2-7; possibly TRBD1 for D (6 bases). V was pared by 8 bases and J by 0 bases, with 11 bases between. CDR1 and CDR2 (germline): SQVTM, ANQGSEA. The CDR3 length is 12 residues. CDR3: CSLLDSSYEQYF. Written as DNA, the CDR3 is TGCAGCCTGCTGGACAGCTCCTACGAGCAGTACTTC.

The chain employs TRBV27 and TRBJ2-7; 8 positions match TRBD2. CDR3 length: 14 amino acids. Trimming cost V 6 bases and J 3 bases; bases outside gene matches: 7. The V gene's germline CDR1 is MNHEY and CDR2 SMNVEV (reference sequence). The CDR3 region is CASSSGGALYEQYF. The CDR3 DNA sequence: TGTGCCAGCAGCTCGGGGGGGGCCCTCTACGAGCAGTACTTC.

The chain employs TRBV7-9 and TRBJ2-3; 7 bases are a match to TRBD2. Trimming at V came to 3 bases and at J to 2 bases, leaving 11 bases not matched to a gene. The germline V gene encodes CDR1 SEHNR and CDR2 FQNEAQ (reference sequence). The CDR3 consists of 17 residues. CDR3 DNA sequence: TGTGCCAGCAGCTTTTCGCGGGAGAGGCCGGACACAGATACGCAGTATTTT. It yields the protein CASSFSRERPDTDTQYF.

CDR3 loop: CASSQDLGAGDYEQYF. The CDR3 DNA reads TGCGCCAGCAGCCAAGATCTGGGCGCGGGAGACTACGAGCAGTACTTC. The chain carries TRBV4-3 and TRBJ2-5, with 7 nucleotides matching TRBD2. The J call may be incorrect, as the DNA end agrees better with TRBJ2-7. CDR1 and CDR2 from the germline V gene are LGHNA and YSLEER. The length of the CDR3 is 16 residues.

This clone was seen a single time. The chain carries TRBV19 and TRBJ1-4; 8 positions match TRBD1. Germline V gives CDR1 LNHDA, CDR2 SQIVND (reference sequence). The V segment lost 4 bases and the J segment 0 bases; nucleotides outside the gene matches: 1. The CDR3 runs 15 residues. Here the CDR3 reads CASSTQGATNEKLFF. Written as DNA, the CDR3 is TGTGCCAGTAGTACACAGGGGGCAACTAATGAAAAACTGTTTTTT.

The V and J genes are TRBV10-3 and TRBJ2-7, with 11 positions matching TRBD1. CDR1 is ENHRY and CDR2 is SYGVKD in the germline V gene. This CDR3 has 15 amino acids. Losses at the gene ends were 2 bases for V and 3 bases for J; bases not matched to a gene: 3. The CDR3 sequence: CAISERTGGIYEQYF. As DNA, the CDR3 is TGTGCCATCAGTGAGCGGACAGGGGGCATCTACGAGCAGTACTTC.

The rearrangement joins TRBV6-4 to TRBJ2-2; a weak D match, TRBD2 (6 bases). This CDR3 comprises 13 residues. The ends were cut back, 2 bases at V and 5 bases at J, with 6 bases in the middle. Germline CDR1 is MRHNA and CDR2 is SNTAGT. The CDR3 is CASSDAGTGELFF. CDR3 in DNA: TGTGCCAGCAGTGACGCGGGAACCGGGGAGCTGTTTTTT.